This TCR beta chain derives from a study of CD8+CD57+ T cells in acquired aplastic anemia. Germline assignment: CDR1 SEHNR and CDR2 FQNEAQ (reference sequence). The germline V and J ends were trimmed by 5 bases and 6 bases, with 14 bases remaining between them. The CDR3 has 14 amino acids. It was patients with CD8+CD57+ cell expansion by flow cytometry who were chosen for sequencing. The patients, all of them, had severe acquired aplastic anemia. This clonotype was counted many times. TCR beta VDJ and CDR3 profiling used genomic DNA as template. TCRdb re-called the reads with MiXCR, one entry per CDR3 protein. The repertoire holds roughly 260,000 distinct CDR3 sequences, with around half as singletons.

This clonotype originated in a human donor with aplastic anemia. The material sequenced was sorted CD4+, CD8+, or CD8+CD57+ T cells (not recorded which) from PBMCs. The chain employs TRBV7-9 and TRBJ2-1, with a possible D match to TRBD2 (6 bases). The CDR3 loop is CASSPRLDFNEQFF. In DNA form, the CDR3 reads TGTGCCAGCAGCCCGCGACTAGACTTCAATGAGCAGTTCTTC.